This passage covers 9 T cell receptor beta chains from one sample sequenced in a study of CD8 T cells in ankylosing spondylitis. TCRdb reanalysed the 5' RACE reads using MiXCR and keeps one entry per CDR3 protein. The table has about 340,000 distinct CDR3 sequences, roughly 20% seen once; the top ten hold around 13%. Sequencing was done on a sample of blood, either unsorted or a sorted T cell fraction (not recorded which). All receptors derive from a male donor with ankylosing spondylitis or in good health (not recorded which).

This clonotype was recorded a few times. V is TRBV20-1 and J is TRBJ2-7; the match to TRBD2 covers 13 bases. Germline lookup yields CDR1 DFQATT and CDR2 SNEGSKA (reference sequence). This CDR3 spans 14 amino acids. Losses at the gene ends were 6 bases for V and 2 bases for J; bases not matched to a gene: 4. Here the CDR3 reads CSARLAGGTYEQYF. Here the CDR3 DNA reads TGCAGTGCCAGACTAGCGGGGGGTACCTACGAGCAGTACTTC.

This clonotype was counted between two and nine times. V gene TRBV20-1 combines with J gene TRBJ2-7; TRBD2 matches 12 bases. The CDR3 is 17 residues long. Germline CDR1 DFQATT, CDR2 SNEGSKA (reference sequence). Trimming removed 5 bases from V and 3 bases from J; junction bases left unmatched: 14. CDR3 sequence reads: CSAQTSGGRAGIYEQYF. Written as DNA, the CDR3 is TGCAGTGCTCAGACTAGCGGGGGCAGAGCCGGCATCTACGAGCAGTACTTC.

This clonotype was seen a few times. This chain connects TRBV7-9 to TRBJ1-2, with a possible D match to TRBD1 (6 bases). V was shortened by 5 bases and J by 2 bases, with 12 bases between the two germline ends. Germline assignment: CDR1 SEHNR and CDR2 FQNEAQ (reference sequence). The CDR3 runs to 14 residues. CDR3 DNA: TGTGCCAGCAGCGCATACAGGGAAAACTATGGCTACACCTTC. Protein: CASSAYRENYGYTF.

The chain links TRBV30 to TRBJ2-7; the D gene could be TRBD1 or TRBD2 (5 bases each). Germline loops: CDR1 GTSNPN, CDR2 SVGIG (reference sequence). The ends were cut back, 0 bases at V and 4 bases at J, with 13 bases in the middle. The CDR3 is made up of 14 amino acids. CDR3 in DNA: TGTGCCTGGAGTGTATGGGGGATCGGGTACGAGCAGTACTTC. It specifies CAWSVWGIGYEQYF.

This sequence joins TRBV28 and TRBJ2-7; a weak D match, TRBD1 (6 bases). Germline CDR1 MDHEN, CDR2 SYDVKM. Between the trimmed V and J ends, which lost 5 bases and 8 bases, there was a span of 13 bases. The CDR3 is made up of 12 amino acids. CDR3 residues: CASSLTDSKQYF. The CDR3, as DNA: TGTGCCAGCAGTCTAACGGACAGTAAGCAGTACTTC.

This clonotype has a handful of counts. CDR3 bases: TGCAGTGCCACGGGACTAGCGGGAGAGGACATCTACAATGAGCAGTTCTTC. This gives the protein CSATGLAGEDIYNEQFF. This chain joins TRBV20-1 and TRBJ2-1; 14 nucleotides agree with TRBD2. Germline values: CDR1 DFQATT, CDR2 SNEGSKA (reference sequence). V trimming: 6 bases; J trimming: 3 bases; junction bases outside the gene matches: 10. The length of the CDR3 is 17 residues.

The chain carries TRBV6-1 and TRBJ2-1; TRBD1 aligns across 8 bases. The V and J ends lost 10 bases and 4 bases, in that order; junction bases with no gene match: 12. The CDR3 covers 15 residues. The germline V gene has CDR1 MNHNS and CDR2 SASEGT. The CDR3 reads CATSTGTGTYNEQFF. The CDR3 bases are TGTGCCACCTCGACTGGGACAGGAACTTACAATGAGCAGTTCTTC.

The chain employs TRBV21-1 and TRBJ1-6. TRBV21-1 is a listed pseudogene. The CDR3 loop spans 12 amino acids. CDR3 sequence (DNA): TGTGCCAGCAGCAAACCGGGAGCCCCCCTCCACTTT. Amino acid sequence: CASSKPGAPLHF.

This clonotype was counted only a few times. V usage is TRBV12-3 or TRBV12-4 and J usage is TRBJ1-1; D might be TRBD1 (5 bases). The CDR3 runs to 15 residues. V was clipped by 5 bases and J by 6 bases, with 19 bases between them. The CDR3 protein is CASSPRGGLGSEAFF. The CDR3, as DNA: TGTGCCAGCAGTCCCCGGGGGGGGTTGGGTTCTGAAGCTTTCTTT.